The T cell receptor (beta chain) under discussion was sequenced for a study of T cell responses to AZD1222 COVID-19 vaccine. Study as a whole: Pooling covered second doses at about 4 or about 12 weeks. Study findings and constraints: Donors were largely white British and mainly female; clonal diversity was possibly underestimated. Spike-specific TCR breadth and depth grew following two AZD1222 doses. Seropositive status at baseline applied to only 6 or 7 AZD1222 recipients.

Germline lookup yields CDR1 SGHRS and CDR2 YFSETQ. The CDR3 is made up of 16 amino acids. V lost 4 bases and J 0 bases, leaving 14 bases between the germline ends. Libraries were prepared by immunoSEQ multiplex PCR; TCRdb keeps only in-frame clonotypes and omits some of them. The sample consists of 110,000 to 150,000 clones, just over 85% of them appearing once. The sample holds one count of this clone. The antigen is undetermined. The origin of this receptor is an adult in good health. The gene calls are TRBV5-1 and TRBJ1-3, with a tentative D call TRBD1 (6 bases). This specimen consisted of peripheral blood, obtained on day 0 of AZD1222 vaccination. The CDR3 here is CASSPRDTISGNTIYF. CDR3 DNA: TGCGCCAGCAGCCCGCGGGACACCATCTCTGGAAACACCATATATTTT.